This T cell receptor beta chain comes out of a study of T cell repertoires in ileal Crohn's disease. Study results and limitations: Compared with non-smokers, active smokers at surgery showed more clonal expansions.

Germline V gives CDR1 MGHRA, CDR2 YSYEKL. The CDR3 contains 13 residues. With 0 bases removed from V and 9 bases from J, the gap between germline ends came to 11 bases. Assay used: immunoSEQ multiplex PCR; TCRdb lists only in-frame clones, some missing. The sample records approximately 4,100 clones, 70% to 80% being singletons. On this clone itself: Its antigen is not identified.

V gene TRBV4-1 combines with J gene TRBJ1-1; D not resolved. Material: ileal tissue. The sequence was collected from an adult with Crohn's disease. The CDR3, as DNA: TGCGCCAGCAGCCAAGACGCGGGAATCAAAGCTTTCTTT. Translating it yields CASSQDAGIKAFF.